This TCR beta chain emerged from a study of OX40 agonist ivuxolimab in advanced cancers. Study background: Melanoma, hepatocellular carcinoma, head and neck or renal cell cancer occurred in dose-escalation patients.

Profiling relied on immunoSEQ multiplex PCR, and the TCRdb table lists in-frame clones only, not all of them. The repertoire holds roughly 69,000 clones, 75% to 90% seen once, with roughly 4% in the top ten. Trimming removed 2 bases at V and 2 bases at J, with 14 bases between. This CDR3 is 16 amino acids long. Germline-derived CDR1 and CDR2 are SGDLS and YYNGEE. The rearrangement joins TRBV9 to TRBJ2-1; tentative D call: TRBD2 (6 bases). The source material was CD4+ or CD8+ T cells sorted from blood, sampled in a trial of the OX40 agonist ivuxolimab. This receptor was identified in an adult with an advanced solid tumor such as melanoma, head and neck, liver or kidney cancer. The CDR3 reads CASSVGVGGAYNEQFF. In DNA, the CDR3 is TGTGCCAGCAGCGTTGGAGTCGGGGGAGCCTACAATGAGCAGTTCTTC.